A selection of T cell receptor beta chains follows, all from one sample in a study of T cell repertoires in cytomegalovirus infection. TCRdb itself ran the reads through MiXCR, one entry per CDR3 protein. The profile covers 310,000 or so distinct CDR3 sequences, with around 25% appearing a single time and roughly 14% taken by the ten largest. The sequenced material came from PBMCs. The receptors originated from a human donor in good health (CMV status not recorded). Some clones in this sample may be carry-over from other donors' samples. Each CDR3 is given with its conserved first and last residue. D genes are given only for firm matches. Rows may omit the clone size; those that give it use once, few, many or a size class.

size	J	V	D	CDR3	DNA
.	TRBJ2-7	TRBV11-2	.	CASSLIRVYEQYF	TGTGCCAGCAGCTTAATCAGGGTCTACGAGCAGTACTTC
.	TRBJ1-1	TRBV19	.	CASQDGDTRRTEAFF	TGTGCCAGTCAAGACGGGGACACCCGACGGACTGAAGCTTTCTTT
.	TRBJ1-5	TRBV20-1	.	CSASGGFSNQPQHF	TGCAGTGCTAGTGGGGGATTTAGCAATCAGCCCCAGCATTTT
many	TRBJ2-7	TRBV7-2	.	CASSLSEGTIYEQYF	TGTGCCAGCAGCTTATCGGAGGGGACCATCTACGAGCAGTACTTC
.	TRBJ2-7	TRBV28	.	CASSFDTSYEQYF	TGTGCCAGCAGTTTCGACACTTCCTACGAGCAGTACTTC
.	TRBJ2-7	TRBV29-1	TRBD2	CSVDGLAGVYEQYF	TGCAGCGTTGACGGCCTAGCGGGGGTCTACGAGCAGTACTTC
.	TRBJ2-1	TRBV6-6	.	CASTNPRGSSYNEQFF	TGTGCCAGCACTAACCCGAGGGGGTCTTCCTACAATGAGCAGTTCTTC
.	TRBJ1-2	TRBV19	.	CASSPRGHNTPNYGYTF	TGTGCCAGTAGCCCCCGTGGACATAACACCCCCAACTATGGCTACACCTTC
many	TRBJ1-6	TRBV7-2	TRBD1	CASSSTGGWKSPLHF	TGTGCCAGCAGCTCCACAGGGGGCTGGAAGTCACCCCTCCACTTT
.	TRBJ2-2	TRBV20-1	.	CSARDPRGARNWELFF	TGCAGTGCTAGAGATCCCCGGGGGGCAAGGAATTGGGAGCTGTTTTTT
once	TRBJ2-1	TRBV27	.	CASRFTTVINEQFF	TGTGCCAGCAGGTTTACCACAGTTATCAATGAGCAGTTCTTC
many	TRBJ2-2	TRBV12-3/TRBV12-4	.	CASSFGAVNTGELFF	TGTGCCAGCAGTTTTGGGGCTGTGAACACCGGGGAGCTGTTTTTT
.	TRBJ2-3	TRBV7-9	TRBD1	CASSLVTGPDTQYF	TGTGCCAGCAGCTTAGTGACAGGGCCAGATACGCAGTATTTT
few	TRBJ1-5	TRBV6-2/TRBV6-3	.	CASSPSGAGDQPQHF	TGTGCCAGCAGTCCGTCGGGGGCTGGCGATCAGCCCCAGCATTTT
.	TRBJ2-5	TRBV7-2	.	CASSLGGARETQYF	TGTGCCAGCAGCTTAGGGGGAGCTCGGGAGACCCAGTACTTC
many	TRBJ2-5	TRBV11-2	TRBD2	CASSQWTSGEETQYF	TGTGCCAGCAGCCAATGGACTAGCGGGGAAGAGACCCAGTACTTC
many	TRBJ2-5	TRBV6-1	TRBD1	CASSPRGTGIQETQYF	TGTGCCAGCAGTCCCAGAGGGACAGGGATTCAAGAGACCCAGTACTTC
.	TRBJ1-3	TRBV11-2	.	CASSRTINSGNTIYF	TGTGCCAGCAGTCGCACCATAAACTCTGGAAACACCATATATTTT